The rows below give T cell receptor beta chains drawn from one sample of a study of beta chain features in type 1 diabetes. Here immunoSEQ multiplex PCR was the method, and the copy in TCRdb shows in-frame clones only, minus some. Among 200,000 to 250,000 clones, about 14% were seen once, and the ten largest hold 0.015% to 0.02%. The sequencing input was naive CD4+ T cells from blood. All receptors derive from a man aged 25 to 45 with type 1 diabetes. Each CDR3 is given with its conserved first and last residue. Each record gives: clone size, V gene, J gene, D gene, CDR3 protein, CDR3 DNA. A D gene is named only where the DNA matches it firmly. Size values are once, few and many counts, or a class for expanded clones, and some rows have none.

NA	TRBV11-2	TRBJ2-2	NA	CASSRAGGDTGELFF	TGTGCCAGCAGCCGCGCGGGCGGCGACACCGGGGAGCTGTTTTTT
few	TRBV7-9	TRBJ1-2	TRBD1	CASSSTGVVGYTF	TGTGCCAGCAGCTCGACAGGGGTAGTTGGCTACACCTTC
few	TRBV5-4	TRBJ2-2	TRBD2	CASSPGASGGSGELFF	TGTGCCAGCAGCCCAGGGGCTAGCGGGGGGAGCGGGGAGCTGTTTTTT
NA	TRBV7-8	TRBJ1-4	TRBD1	CASSWTGVGEKLFF	TGTGCCAGCAGCTGGACAGGGGTGGGGGAAAAACTGTTTTTT
few	TRBV4-1	TRBJ2-7	NA	CASSQGLVARYEQYF	TGCGCCAGCAGCCAAGGACTAGTCGCGCGCTACGAGCAGTACTTC
NA	TRBV5-4	TRBJ1-6	TRBD1	CASSREQGSSPLHF	TGTGCCAGCAGTCGCGAACAGGGGAGTTCACCCCTCCACTTT
few	TRBV11-3	TRBJ2-5	NA	CASSLGGSPRETQYF	TGTGCCAGCAGCTTAGGAGGTTCTCCCCGGGAGACCCAGTACTTC
few	TRBV19	TRBJ1-5	NA	CASSIPGGPQHF	TGTGCCAGTAGTATCCCTGGCGGGCCCCAGCATTTT
few	TRBV6-1	TRBJ2-2	TRBD1	CASSPDRGITGELFF	TGTGCCAGCAGCCCAGACAGGGGGATCACCGGGGAGCTGTTTTTT
few	TRBV4-2	TRBJ2-1	NA	CASSQERRGDNEQFF	TGTGCCAGCAGCCAAGAAAGGAGGGGAGACAATGAGCAGTTCTTC
NA	TRBV14	TRBJ2-5	NA	CASSQDTGRIDRTQYF	TGTGCCAGCAGCCAAGACACAGGCAGGATAGATCGGACCCAGTACTTC
NA	TRBV6-1	TRBJ2-7	NA	CASSRGTSYEQYF	TGTGCCAGCAGCCGAGGGACTTCCTACGAGCAGTACTTC
few	TRBV9	TRBJ2-1	TRBD2	CASSVGIAGEGVGEQFF	TGTGCCAGCAGCGTAGGTATAGCGGGAGAGGGGGTTGGTGAGCAGTTCTTC
NA	TRBV6-5	TRBJ2-2	NA	CASRRRPGELFF	TGTGCCAGCCGGAGGAGACCCGGGGAGCTGTTTTTT
NA	TRBV27	TRBJ1-2	NA	CASRQGSSYGYTF	TGTGCCAGCAGGCAGGGCTCCTCCTATGGCTACACCTTC
NA	TRBV19	TRBJ2-7	TRBD1	CASRPTGGPYEQYF	TGTGCCAGTAGGCCCACAGGGGGCCCGTACGAGCAGTACTTC
few	TRBV19	TRBJ2-5	TRBD1	CASRTGTPGAGETQYF	TGTGCCAGTCGGACAGGGACCCCTGGTGCAGGGGAGACCCAGTACTTC
NA	TRBV5-6	TRBJ2-5	NA	CASSSPTDGETQYF	TGTGCCAGCAGCTCTCCGACAGATGGGGAGACCCAGTACTTC
NA	TRBV15	TRBJ2-1	TRBD1	CATSQEDRGRGNEQFF	TGTGCCACCAGCCAAGAGGACAGGGGGCGAGGTAATGAGCAGTTCTTC
NA	TRBV19	TRBJ1-4	TRBD1	CASSILPGQGYEKLFF	TGTGCCAGTAGTATTTTGCCGGGACAGGGCTACGAAAAACTGTTTTTT
NA	TRBV6-6	TRBJ2-5	NA	CASSGLGNQYF	TGTGCCAGCAGCGGACTCGGCAACCAGTACTTC
few	TRBV27	TRBJ2-3	TRBD2	CASRETSVRTQYF	TGTGCCAGCAGAGAGACTAGCGTCCGTACGCAGTATTTT
NA	TRBV30	TRBJ1-1	TRBD1	CAWSRLGQPLSEAFF	TGTGCCTGGAGTAGACTGGGACAGCCCTTATCTGAAGCTTTCTTT
NA	TRBV2	TRBJ2-3	NA	CASSPGTLGSTDTQYF	TGTGCCAGCAGCCCCGGGACACTCGGGAGCACAGATACGCAGTATTTT
few	TRBV2	TRBJ2-7	TRBD1	CAQGGQGASEQYF	TGTGCGCAGGGGGGACAGGGTGCGAGTGAGCAGTACTTC
NA	TRBV2	TRBJ1-6	NA	CASTTRGGVDSPLHF	TGTGCCAGCACGACGCGGGGGGGGGTCGATTCACCCCTCCACTTT